These 22 T cell receptor beta chains share one sample of origin, sequenced in a study of T cells in Graves' hyperthyroidism and ophthalmopathy. RNA transcripts gave rise to amplified TCR beta CDR3 regions. HTBI primers were the set used in a first-round RT-PCR of the TCR CDR3. TCRdb re-analysed the multiplex PCR reads in MiXCR, keeping a single row per CDR3 protein. This table has about 270,000 distinct CDR3 sequences, over 20% appearing once. The sample was blood. The receptor set was obtained from a man aged 25-45 years with Graves' ophthalmopathy.

Points on this clonotype: This may come from a read error, since a much larger clone is one base off. This rearrangement joins TRBV11-3 to TRBJ2-7; D could derive from TRBD1 or TRBD2 (5 bases each). CDR3 length: 15 residues. Germline V gives CDR1 SGHNT, CDR2 YENEEA. The CDR3 protein is CASSLPGASSYVQYF. Written as DNA, the CDR3 is TGTGCCAGCAGCTTGCCCGGGGCTAGCAGCTACGTGCAGTACTTC.

The CDR3 DNA sequence: TGTGCCAGCAGACCACCAGGCGGTTTCGAGCAGTACTTC. Translation gives CASRPPGGFEQYF. This chain uses TRBV6-1 with TRBJ2-7; D not resolved. V shed 6 bases and J shed 6 bases, with 15 bases lying between them. CDR3 size: 13 residues. In germline, CDR1 is MNHNS, CDR2 SASEGT.

V and J are TRBV7-2 and TRBJ1-2, with 7 bases that match TRBD1. V lost 4 bases, J lost 2 bases, and 7 bases stayed unmatched. Germline V gene data show CDR1 as SGHTA and CDR2 as FQGNSA. There are 15 residues in the CDR3. This CDR3 reads CASSSPDRANYGYTF. DNA for the CDR3: TGTGCCAGCAGCTCCCCCGACAGGGCAAACTATGGCTACACCTTC.

J is TRBJ2-3 and V is TRBV25-1, with 7 bases aligning to TRBD2. The CDR3 runs to 16 residues. Germline-derived CDR1 and CDR2 are MGHDK and SYGVNS. Unmatched junction bases numbered 8, after V lost 4 bases and J lost 1 base. DNA for the CDR3: TGTGCCAGCAGTGCCTCCCGACTAGCCCGCACAGATACGCAGTATTTT. Translated: CASSASRLARTDTQYF. Looking up the rest from reference TRBV25-1 and TRBJ2-3 gives the full variable domain: EADIYQTPRYLVIGTGKKITLECSQTMGHDKMYWYQQDPGMELHLIHYSYGVNSTEKGDLSSESTVSRIRTEHFPLTLESARPSHTSQYLCASSASRLARTDTQYFGPGTRLTVL.

The chain is built from TRBV19 and TRBJ2-7; weak D call: TRBD2 (7 bases). The CDR3 is 14 amino acids. The germline V gene encodes CDR1 LNHDA and CDR2 SQIVND (reference sequence). Between the trimmed V and J ends, which lost 5 bases and 4 bases, there was a span of 15 bases. The CDR3 loop reads CASSSRGAPYEQYF. For the CDR3, the DNA is TGTGCCAGTAGTTCCCGGGGGGCTCCTTACGAGCAGTACTTC.

Comment on this clonotype: An end of the junction differs from the germline gene, which may be a read error. The CDR3 loop is CASSYGAGGPLEQYF. DNA for the CDR3: TGTGCCAGCAGCTACGGAGCGGGAGGGCCTCTCGAGCAGTACTTC. The rearrangement uses TRBV5-1 and TRBJ2-7, with 10 bases aligning to TRBD2. CDR3 length: 15 amino acids. CDR1 is SGHRS, CDR2 YFSETQ, per germline.

The chain carries TRBV27 and TRBJ2-1, with 13 bases matching TRBD2. V lost 6 bases, J lost 3 bases, and 5 bases stayed unmatched. Germline lookup yields CDR1 MNHEY and CDR2 SMNVEV (reference sequence). This CDR3 contains 16 residues. The CDR3 here is CASRMGLAGIYNEQFF. CDR3 sequence (DNA): TGTGCCAGCAGGATGGGACTAGCGGGAATCTACAATGAGCAGTTCTTC.

The chain employs TRBV9 and TRBJ2-1, with no clear D. The V and J ends lost 2 bases and 7 bases respectively, with 16 bases between them. This CDR3 contains 15 residues. Looked up from germline, CDR1 is SGDLS and CDR2 is YYNGEE. This CDR3 reads CASSVSSSLSNEQFF. The DNA of the CDR3 is TGTGCCAGCAGCGTTTCAAGTAGCTTGAGTAATGAGCAGTTCTTC.

The rearrangement uses TRBV28 and TRBJ1-5, with 8 bases that match TRBD1. This CDR3 contains 16 residues. Germline V gene lookup returns CDR1 MDHEN and CDR2 SYDVKM. J was trimmed by 0 bases and V by 6 bases; bases with no gene match: 7. The CDR3 DNA follows: TGTGCCAGCAGAACCCGGACAGGGAATAGCAATCAGCCCCAGCATTTT. It specifies CASRTRTGNSNQPQHF. Drawing the rest from reference TRBV28 and TRBJ1-5, the complete variable domain is DVKVTQSSRYLVKRTGEKVFLECVQDMDHENMFWYRQDPGLGLRLIYFSYDVKMKEKGDIPEGYSVSREKKERFSLILESASTNQTSMYLCASRTRTGNSNQPQHFGDGTRLSIL.

This clonotype was seen a few times. The gene calls are TRBV5-5 and TRBJ2-3; perhaps TRBD2 as D (6 bases). Germline V CDR1 and CDR2: SGHKS, YYEKEE (reference sequence). The CDR3 runs to 15 residues. The V end was cut by 3 bases, the J end by 1 base, with 12 bases between. This CDR3 is CASSSGLSRTDTQYF. CDR3 coding DNA: TGTGCCAGCAGCTCCGGACTATCCCGCACAGATACGCAGTATTTT.

A few counts support this clonotype. The chain links TRBV7-8 to TRBJ2-1; 8 bases map to TRBD2. The J segment lost 10 bases and the V segment lost 3 bases, leaving 17 bases of the junction unmatched. Per germline, CDR1 SGHVS and CDR2 FQNEAQ. The CDR3 covers 17 residues. CDR3 amino acids: CASSFPFGSGMVGEQFF. The CDR3 DNA reads as TGTGCCAGCAGCTTCCCCTTCGGTAGCGGGATGGTAGGGGAGCAGTTCTTC. Based on the CDR3 plus reference TRBV7-8 and TRBJ2-1, the full variable domain is GAGVSQSPRYKVAKRGQDVALRCDPISGHVSLFWYQQALGQGPEFLTYFQNEAQLDKSGLPSDRFFAERPEGSVSTLKIQRTQQEDSAVYLCASSFPFGSGMVGEQFFGPGTRLTVL.

Only a few counts were recorded for this clonotype. The chain combines TRBV4-1 with TRBJ2-7, with 9 positions matching TRBD2. The germline V gene encodes CDR1 MGHRA and CDR2 YSYEKL. This CDR3 is built from 17 residues. The junction had 12 bases not matched to a gene; V was cut back by 4 bases and J by 2 bases. CDR3 sequence: CASSLTQGASGTYEQYF. CDR3 nucleotide sequence: TGCGCCAGCAGCCTCACCCAAGGAGCTAGCGGGACCTACGAGCAGTACTTC.

This clonotype was observed at least ten times. The chain has TRBV30 and TRBJ1-1; D uncertain. Germline V CDR1 and CDR2: GTSNPN, SVGIG (reference sequence). This CDR3 spans 11 amino acids. V lost 8 bases, J lost 11 bases, and 18 bases lay in between. The CDR3 protein is CARSGPRGAFF. Here the CDR3 DNA reads TGTGCCAGATCCGGGCCCCGAGGGGCTTTCTTT.

This chain connects TRBV9 to TRBJ2-2; TRBD2 matches 13 bases. Germline lookup yields CDR1 SGDLS and CDR2 YYNGEE. V shed 4 bases and J 4 bases; nucleotides not matched to a gene: 4. The CDR3 consists of 16 residues. The CDR3 here is CASSPLAGGITGELFF. DNA for the CDR3: TGTGCCAGCAGCCCACTAGCGGGAGGGATCACCGGGGAGCTGTTTTTT.

The chain employs TRBV5-1 and TRBJ1-2, with TRBD1 matching over 10 bases. The CDR3 extends over 14 amino acids. Germline CDR1 is SGHRS and CDR2 is YFSETQ. Germline trimming cut 5 bases from V and 6 bases from J; bases unmatched to any gene: 7. The CDR3 sequence: CASRSSTGGDGYTF. CDR3 bases: TGCGCCAGCAGATCATCGACAGGGGGCGATGGCTACACCTTC.

DNA for the CDR3: TGTGCCAGTAGTCCCGGACTAGCGATAGGCGAGCAGTACTTC. This gives the protein CASSPGLAIGEQYF. The V gene is TRBV19, the J gene TRBJ2-7; 9 positions agree with TRBD2. CDR1 is LNHDA, CDR2 SQIVND, per germline (reference sequence). This CDR3 is 14 amino acids long. The V and J ends lost 5 bases and 6 bases, in that order; junction bases with no gene match: 8.

The chain uses TRBV6-1 and TRBJ2-7; TRBD2 matches at 14 bases. The V segment lost 5 bases and the J segment 6 bases; nucleotides outside the gene matches: 12. CDR3 size: 17 residues. Per germline, CDR1 MNHNS and CDR2 SASEGT. The CDR3, as DNA: TGTGCCAGCAGTCGTTCCCCTCCGGGACTAGCGGGAGTCGAGCAGTACTTC. Translated: CASSRSPPGLAGVEQYF.

This clonotype was seen a few times. The V call is TRBV3-1, the J call TRBJ2-7; 10 bases are a match to TRBD1. This CDR3 region has 15 residues. Looked up from germline, CDR1 is LGHDT and CDR2 is YNNKEL (reference sequence). V was clipped by 4 bases and J by 2 bases; unmatched bases: 5. The CDR3 reads CASSLRGTGAYEQYF. The CDR3 DNA reads TGTGCCAGCAGCCTCCGAGGGACAGGGGCCTACGAGCAGTACTTC.

This chain uses TRBV13 with TRBJ1-6; D is perhaps TRBD1 (5 bases). The CDR3 runs to 15 residues. CDR1 and CDR2 from the germline V gene are PRHDT and FYEKMQ (reference sequence). V was shortened by 4 bases and J by 7 bases, with 14 bases between the two germline ends. For the CDR3, the DNA is TGTGCCAGCAGCTACTTTGGGCAGGGCAATTCACCCCTCCACTTT. Its protein product is CASSYFGQGNSPLHF.

The V and J genes are TRBV14 and TRBJ2-3, with 16 bases aligning to TRBD2. CDR1 SGHDN and CDR2 FVKESK come from the germline V gene. J lost 0 bases, V lost 4 bases, and 4 bases had no gene match. This CDR3 comprises 18 residues. The CDR3 DNA follows: TGTGCCAGCAGCCCCGGGACTAGCGGGAGGGCTAGCACAGATACGCAGTATTTT. It yields the protein CASSPGTSGRASTDTQYF. Complete variable domain (other parts from reference TRBV14 and TRBJ2-3): EAGVTQFPSHSVIEKGQTVTLRCDPISGHDNLYWYRRVMGKEIKFLLHFVKESKQDESGMPNNRFLAERTGGTYSTLKVQPAELEDSGVYFCASSPGTSGRASTDTQYFGPGTRLTVL.

The chain has TRBV28 and TRBJ2-3; D is ambiguous. V was clipped by 8 bases and J by 6 bases, with 9 bases between them. CDR3 length: 11 amino acids. Germline values: CDR1 MDHEN, CDR2 SYDVKM. DNA for the CDR3: TGTGCCAGCTCCGACCCCGATACGCAGTATTTT. Translation gives CASSDPDTQYF.

V is TRBV10-3 and J is TRBJ2-5, with 7 bases that match TRBD1. The CDR3 contains 16 residues. The V gene's germline CDR1 is ENHRY and CDR2 SYGVKD. J gave up 2 bases and V 6 bases, and 12 bases lay outside the gene matches. The CDR3 loop is CAIRGAGGREQETQYF. As DNA, the CDR3 is TGTGCCATCAGGGGAGCAGGGGGAAGGGAACAAGAGACCCAGTACTTC.